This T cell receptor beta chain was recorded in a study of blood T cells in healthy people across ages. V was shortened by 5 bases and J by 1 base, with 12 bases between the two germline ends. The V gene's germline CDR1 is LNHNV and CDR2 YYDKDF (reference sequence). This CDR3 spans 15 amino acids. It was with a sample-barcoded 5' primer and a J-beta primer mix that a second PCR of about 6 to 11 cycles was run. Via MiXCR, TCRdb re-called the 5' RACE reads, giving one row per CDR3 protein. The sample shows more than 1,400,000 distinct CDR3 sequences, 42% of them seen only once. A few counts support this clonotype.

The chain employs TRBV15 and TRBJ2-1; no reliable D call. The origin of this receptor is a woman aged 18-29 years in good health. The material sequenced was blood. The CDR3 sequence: CATSYQAQSYNEQFF. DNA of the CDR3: TGTGCCACCAGCTATCAGGCTCAGTCCTACAATGAGCAGTTCTTC.